What follows are 19 T cell receptor beta chains derived from one specimen sequenced in a study of blood T cells in healthy people across ages. PCR was performed a second time for about 7 to 12 cycles using a sample-barcoded 5' primer and a J-beta primer mix. One entry per CDR3 protein, called by TCRdb with MiXCR from the 5' RACE reads. The sample lists 700,000 to 800,000 distinct CDR3 sequences; more than 40% were seen once. Sequenced: blood. These receptors came from a woman aged 55-70 years in good health.

The J gene is TRBJ2-3, the V gene TRBV20-1, with D uncertain. The CDR3 covers 16 residues. Trimming removed 0 bases at V and 2 bases at J, with 15 bases between. Germline CDR1 is DFQATT and CDR2 is SNEGSKA (reference sequence). The CDR3 is CSAREVRNEVTDTQYF. As DNA, the CDR3 is TGCAGTGCTAGAGAGGTTAGGAATGAGGTCACAGATACGCAGTATTTT.

The V gene is TRBV7-2, the J gene TRBJ2-7; the match to TRBD2 covers 10 bases. J gave up 6 bases and V 1 base, and 9 bases lay outside the gene matches. The CDR3 has 16 amino acids. From germline, CDR1 is SGHTA and CDR2 FQGNSA. CDR3 nucleotide sequence: TGTGCCAGCAGCTTAGTACCAACCTCTAGCGGGGGCGAGCAGTACTTC. This codes for CASSLVPTSSGGEQYF. The entire variable domain, with the rest obtained from reference TRBV7-2 and TRBJ2-7, is as follows: GAGVSQSPSNKVTEKGKDVELRCDPISGHTALYWYRQSLGQGLEFLIYFQGNSAPDKSGLPSDRFSAERTGGSVSTLTIQRTQQEDSAVYLCASSLVPTSSGGEQYFGPGTRLTVT.

In regard to this clonotype: One end of the junction varies from germline; a read error may be responsible. The chain employs TRBV9 and TRBJ1-1, with D unresolved. The length of the CDR3 is 13 residues. Germline CDR1 is SGDLS and CDR2 is YYNGEE. Here the CDR3 reads CVSSVVVYTEAFF. The CDR3 DNA reads TGTGTCAGCAGCGTAGTAGTGTACACTGAAGCTTTCTTT.

This chain's CDR3 is CASSLARVSEQYF. Here the CDR3 DNA reads TGTGCCAGCAGTTTAGCAAGGGTTTCCGAGCAGTACTTC. The chain links TRBV12-3 or TRBV12-4 to TRBJ2-5, with no clear D. The assigned J gene may be wrong: the sequence end matches TRBJ2-7 better. This CDR3 region has 13 residues.

This chain connects TRBV20-1 to TRBJ2-3; TRBD2 matches at 9 bases. There are 14 residues in the CDR3. After removal of 3 bases from V and 4 bases from J, the junction contained 5 bases not matched to a gene. Per the germline V gene, CDR1 is DFQATT and CDR2 is SNEGSKA (reference sequence). Here the CDR3 DNA reads TGCAGTGCTAGTCCCGCGGGAGGGTCAGATACGCAGTATTTT. It specifies CSASPAGGSDTQYF.

The CDR3 reads CAISDVSTGYQPQHF. CDR3 DNA sequence: TGTGCCATCAGTGACGTATCTACAGGGTATCAGCCCCAGCATTTT. The genes are TRBV10-3 and TRBJ1-5; possibly TRBD1 for D (6 bases). Trimming cost V 3 bases and J 5 bases, with 14 bases left between them. The CDR3 totals 15 residues. Per germline, CDR1 ENHRY and CDR2 SYGVKD.

The CDR3 loop reads CSARDGGHEQYF. CDR3 nucleotide sequence: TGCAGTGCTAGAGATGGGGGCCACGAGCAGTACTTC. V gene TRBV20-1 combines with J gene TRBJ2-7; perhaps TRBD1 as D (6 bases). Germline V gene sequence: CDR1 DFQATT, CDR2 SNEGSKA (reference sequence). Trimming pared 0 bases from V and 5 bases from J, leaving 8 bases between. The CDR3 has 12 residues.

In its sample, this clonotype was seen many times. The gene calls are TRBV7-2 and TRBJ2-3; 7 bases are shared with TRBD2. The V segment lost 5 bases and the J segment 2 bases; nucleotides outside the gene matches: 4. From germline, CDR1 is SGHTA and CDR2 FQGNSA. There are 14 residues in the CDR3. The CDR3 here is CASSPGLFTDTQYF. Written as DNA, the CDR3 is TGTGCCAGCAGCCCGGGACTATTCACAGATACGCAGTATTTT.

The rearrangement joins TRBV20-1 to TRBJ2-2, with 7 bases lining up with TRBD2. There are 14 residues in the CDR3. The ends lost 5 bases at V and 4 bases at J; junction bases unmatched: 7. Germline V lookup: CDR1 DFQATT, CDR2 SNEGSKA (reference sequence). CDR3: CSALSGRGTGELFF. The CDR3 bases are TGCAGTGCTCTCTCAGGGAGGGGCACCGGGGAGCTGTTTTTT.

The chain links TRBV20-1 to TRBJ2-3; weak D call: TRBD2 (5 bases). The length of the CDR3 is 14 residues. Germline V gene data show CDR1 as DFQATT and CDR2 as SNEGSKA (reference sequence). The germline V and J ends were trimmed by 8 bases and 0 bases, with 15 bases remaining between them. This CDR3 reads CSLKRATSTDTQYF. The CDR3 DNA reads as TGCAGTCTAAAGAGGGCTACTAGCACAGATACGCAGTATTTT.

For this clonotype: This sequence may be a read error, since a much larger clone differs from it by one base. CDR3 DNA: TGTACCAGCAGCCCAACAGGGGGCGCGGGGGATACGCAGTATTTT. Translated, it gives CTSSPTGGAGDTQYF. The V call is TRBV7-2, the J call TRBJ2-3; 9 bases map to TRBD1. Trimming at V came to 5 bases and at J to 6 bases, leaving 9 bases not matched to a gene. Germline-derived CDR1 and CDR2 are SGHTA and FQGNSA. The CDR3 runs 15 residues.

This clonotype was counted only a few times. This chain uses TRBV18 with TRBJ2-3; 9 nucleotides agree with TRBD2. Unmatched junction bases numbered 12, after V lost 4 bases and J lost 4 bases. Germline V gene data show CDR1 as KGHSH and CDR2 as LQKENI. The CDR3 length is 17 residues. The DNA of the CDR3 is TGTGCCAGCTCACTCCGGGACAGCGGGGGGTACGCAGATACGCAGTATTTT. Translation: CASSLRDSGGYADTQYF.

In this sample, this clonotype turned up a few times. J is TRBJ2-1 and V is TRBV20-1; 11 bases are shared with TRBD2. Germline loops: CDR1 DFQATT, CDR2 SNEGSKA (reference sequence). The V segment lost 1 base and the J segment 8 bases; nucleotides outside the gene matches: 7. This CDR3 contains 15 residues. CDR3 nucleotide sequence: TGCAGTGCTAGAGCCCGGACTAGCGGGCAGCATGAGCAGTTCTTC. Its protein is CSARARTSGQHEQFF.

The chain joins TRBV4-3 to TRBJ2-5; D gene uncertain. V shed 0 bases and J shed 13 bases, with 18 bases lying between them. The CDR3 is 14 residues long. Germline V gives CDR1 LGHNA, CDR2 YSLEER. The CDR3 bases are TGCGCCAGCAGCCAAGATATAACTACCCGAAAGTCGTACTTC. It specifies CASSQDITTRKSYF.

This clonotype was detected a few times. This chain uses TRBV20-1 with TRBJ2-6, with no clear D. The V end was cut by 0 bases, the J end by 4 bases, with 10 bases between. The CDR3 contains 15 residues. Germline V CDR1 and CDR2: DFQATT, SNEGSKA (reference sequence). DNA for the CDR3: TGCAGTGCTAGAGATCAGGTTGCCGGGGCCAACGTCCTGACTTTC. The encoded protein is CSARDQVAGANVLTF.

A remark on this clonotype: This could be a read error, since a much larger clone is one nucleotide away. J is TRBJ2-1 and V is TRBV10-3; 14 bases fit TRBD2. This CDR3 spans 18 amino acids. Germline V lookup: CDR1 ENHRY, CDR2 SYGVKD. The CDR3 sequence: CAISVSNPGLAGANEEFF. The DNA of the CDR3 is TGTGCCATCAGTGTTTCTAACCCGGGACTAGCGGGAGCTAATGAGGAGTTCTTC.

The table lists this clonotype with a count of one. The genes are TRBV28 and TRBJ1-1; no clear D. V was clipped by 4 bases and J by 11 bases, with 17 bases between them. The CDR3 runs to 13 residues. Germline V gives CDR1 MDHEN, CDR2 SYDVKM. CDR3 sequence (DNA): TGTGCCAGCAGTTCCCCGACACTGGGGTGGGCTTTCTTT. Translating gives CASSSPTLGWAFF.

This clonotype has more than one count but fewer than ten. CDR3 sequence reads: CASSYNPTLAGRYNEQFF. In DNA, the CDR3 is TGTGCCAGCAGTTACAATCCCACACTAGCGGGACGTTACAATGAGCAGTTCTTC. The chain combines TRBV6-5 with TRBJ2-1, with 10 bases matching TRBD2. The CDR3 loop spans 18 amino acids. CDR1 is MNHEY and CDR2 is SVGAGI in the germline V gene. After removal of 2 bases from V and 4 bases from J, the junction contained 11 bases not matched to a gene.

This chain joins TRBV28 and TRBJ2-7, with D tentatively TRBD1 (6 bases). V gave up 9 bases and J gave up 2 bases, with 20 bases separating them. Germline V gene lookup returns CDR1 MDHEN and CDR2 SYDVKM. The CDR3 sequence is 15 residues long. The CDR3 DNA sequence: TGTGCCAGTAGTCTCCCGGACAGACACCCCTACGAGCAGTACTTC. Translated, it gives CASSLPDRHPYEQYF.